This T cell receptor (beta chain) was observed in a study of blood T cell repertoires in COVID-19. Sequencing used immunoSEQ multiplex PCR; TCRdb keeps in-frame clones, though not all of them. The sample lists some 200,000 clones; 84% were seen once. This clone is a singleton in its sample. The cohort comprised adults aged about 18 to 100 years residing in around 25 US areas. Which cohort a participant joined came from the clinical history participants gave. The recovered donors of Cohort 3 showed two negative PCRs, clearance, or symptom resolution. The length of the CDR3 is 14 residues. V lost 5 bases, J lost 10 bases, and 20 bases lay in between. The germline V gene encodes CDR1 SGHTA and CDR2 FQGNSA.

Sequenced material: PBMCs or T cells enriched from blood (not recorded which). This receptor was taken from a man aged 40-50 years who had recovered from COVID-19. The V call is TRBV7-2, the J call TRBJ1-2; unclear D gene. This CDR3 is CASSPGFRQGDYTF. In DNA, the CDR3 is TGTGCCAGCAGCCCGGGGTTTCGGCAAGGAGACTACACCTTC.